These 2 T cell receptor beta chains share one sample of origin, sequenced in a study of blood T cell repertoires in COVID-19. Profiled with immunoSEQ multiplex PCR; TCRdb holds only in-frame clones, not every one. Here the sample spans more than 120,000 clones, around nine tenths being singletons. The sample taken for sequencing was peripheral blood. The receptors shown here come from a woman in her fifties or sixties with active or convalescent COVID-19.

V is TRBV7-2 and J is TRBJ2-5, with a weak D call TRBD2 (5 bases). V was trimmed by 4 bases and J by 5 bases, leaving 11 bases between them. The CDR3 is made up of 13 amino acids. CDR1 and CDR2 (germline): SGHTA, FQGNSA. CDR3 region: CASSSTSMETQYF. DNA of the CDR3: TGTGCCAGCAGCTCTACTAGTATGGAGACCCAGTACTTC.

The V gene is TRBV7-3, the J gene TRBJ2-1; D unclear. The germline gives CDR1 SGHTA, CDR2 FQGTGA. This CDR3 has 15 amino acids. The V end lost 7 bases, the J end lost 2 bases, and 15 bases lay between the germline ends. This CDR3 is CASTFSPSPYNEQFF. The CDR3, as DNA: TGTGCCAGCACCTTTTCTCCTAGTCCCTACAATGAGCAGTTCTTC.